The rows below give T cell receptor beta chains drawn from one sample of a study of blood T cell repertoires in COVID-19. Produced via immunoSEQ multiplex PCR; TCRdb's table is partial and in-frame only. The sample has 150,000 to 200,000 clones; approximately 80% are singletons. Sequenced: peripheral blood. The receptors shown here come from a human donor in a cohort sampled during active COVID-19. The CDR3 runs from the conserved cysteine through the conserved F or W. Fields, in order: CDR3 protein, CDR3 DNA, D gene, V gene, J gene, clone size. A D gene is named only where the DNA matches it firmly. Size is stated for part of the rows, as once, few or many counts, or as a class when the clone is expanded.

CDR3 protein: CASRQGAGTEAFF
CDR3 DNA: TGTGCCAGCAGGCAGGGGGCCGGGACTGAAGCTTTCTTT
D gene: TRBD1
V gene: TRBV12-3/TRBV12-4
J gene: TRBJ1-1
clone size: -

CDR3 protein: CASSSSYEQYF
CDR3 DNA: TGTGCCAGCAGCTCTTCCTACGAGCAGTACTTC
D gene: -
V gene: TRBV5-4
J gene: TRBJ2-7
clone size: -

CDR3 protein: CASSLDSPTDTQYF
CDR3 DNA: TGTGCCAGCAGCTTAGATAGCCCCACAGATACGCAGTATTTT
D gene: -
V gene: TRBV11-3
J gene: TRBJ2-3
clone size: -

CDR3 protein: CASRITGNYGYTF
CDR3 DNA: TGTGCCAGCAGGATCACAGGGAACTATGGCTACACCTTC
D gene: -
V gene: TRBV6-6
J gene: TRBJ1-2
clone size: -

CDR3 protein: CASSSYRDRVGEQYF
CDR3 DNA: TGTGCCAGCAGTTCCTACCGGGACAGGGTCGGCGAGCAGTACTTC
D gene: TRBD1
V gene: TRBV6-5
J gene: TRBJ2-7
clone size: -

CDR3 protein: CASSSFYSGRAGEQFF
CDR3 DNA: TGTGCCAGCAGCTCCTTTTACAGCGGGAGGGCAGGTGAGCAGTTCTTC
D gene: TRBD2
V gene: TRBV7-2
J gene: TRBJ2-1
clone size: once

CDR3 protein: CSVEDSGQYF
CDR3 DNA: TGCAGCGTTGAAGATTCAGGGCAGTACTTC
D gene: -
V gene: TRBV29-1
J gene: TRBJ2-7
clone size: -

CDR3 protein: CASSSPGLVSYEQYF
CDR3 DNA: TGTGCCAGTAGTAGTCCCGGACTAGTCTCCTACGAGCAGTACTTC
D gene: TRBD2
V gene: TRBV19
J gene: TRBJ2-7
clone size: -

CDR3 protein: CASSKSGTSGRATRDEQFF
CDR3 DNA: TGTGCCAGTAGTAAATCGGGAACTAGCGGGAGGGCAACCAGGGATGAGCAGTTCTTC
D gene: TRBD2
V gene: TRBV19
J gene: TRBJ2-1
clone size: -

CDR3 protein: CASSLVGAGIQETQYF
CDR3 DNA: TGCGCCAGCAGCTTGGTTGGAGCGGGGATACAAGAGACCCAGTACTTC
D gene: TRBD2
V gene: TRBV5-1
J gene: TRBJ2-5
clone size: -

CDR3 protein: CASSQGTGASGANVLTF
CDR3 DNA: TGCGCCAGCAGCCAGGGGACAGGGGCCTCTGGGGCCAACGTCCTGACTTTC
D gene: TRBD1
V gene: TRBV4-1
J gene: TRBJ2-6
clone size: -

CDR3 protein: CASSTGQGSSGNTIYF
CDR3 DNA: TGCGCCAGCAGCACAGGACAGGGAAGCTCTGGAAACACCATATATTTT
D gene: TRBD1
V gene: TRBV5-1
J gene: TRBJ1-3
clone size: -

CDR3 protein: CASSEQGMNTEAFF
CDR3 DNA: TGTGCCAGCAGCGAACAGGGGATGAACACTGAAGCTTTCTTT
D gene: TRBD1
V gene: TRBV7-9
J gene: TRBJ1-1
clone size: -

CDR3 protein: CASSVDRGEQYF
CDR3 DNA: TGTGCCAGCAGCGTAGACAGGGGCGAGCAGTACTTC
D gene: TRBD1
V gene: TRBV5-4
J gene: TRBJ2-7
clone size: few

CDR3 protein: CASSFTGLNEQYF
CDR3 DNA: TGTGCCAGCAGCTTTACAGGGCTCAACGAGCAGTACTTC
D gene: -
V gene: TRBV7-8
J gene: TRBJ2-7
clone size: -

CDR3 protein: CASSEVLGAGYEQYF
CDR3 DNA: TGTGCCAGCAGTGAAGTGTTAGGGGCTGGCTACGAGCAGTACTTC
D gene: -
V gene: TRBV6-1
J gene: TRBJ2-7
clone size: -

CDR3 protein: CASSLGQGLLNQPQHF
CDR3 DNA: TGTGCCAGCAGCTTAGGCCAGGGGCTGCTTAATCAGCCCCAGCATTTT
D gene: -
V gene: TRBV7-2
J gene: TRBJ1-5
clone size: -

CDR3 protein: CASSALQGGREAFF
CDR3 DNA: TGCGCCAGCAGTGCGCTACAAGGGGGTCGTGAAGCTTTCTTT
D gene: -
V gene: TRBV10-1
J gene: TRBJ1-1
clone size: -

CDR3 protein: CASSHDRIYNEQFF
CDR3 DNA: TGTGCCAGCAGCCACGACAGGATATACAATGAGCAGTTCTTC
D gene: -
V gene: TRBV7-2
J gene: TRBJ2-1
clone size: -

CDR3 protein: CASSRSSPGSRGGTDTQYF
CDR3 DNA: TGTGCCAGCAGCCGCTCCTCCCCAGGGTCCCGCGGGGGCACAGATACGCAGTATTTT
D gene: -
V gene: TRBV27
J gene: TRBJ2-3
clone size: -